These 30 T cell receptor beta chains came from one sample sequenced in a study of Ad26.COV2.S vaccination and SARS-CoV-2 variants. Measured with immunoSEQ multiplex PCR; TCRdb has only the in-frame clones, and not every one. The data show hundreds of thousands of clones, under 95% seen once. The sample in question was peripheral blood, obtained after recovery from COVID-19. These receptor sequences come from a human donor who had recovered from COVID-19.

The genes are TRBV19 and TRBJ1-2; D is unclear. V dropped 4 bases and J dropped 0 bases, with 18 bases sitting between them. CDR3 length: 17 residues. Germline V gives CDR1 LNHDA, CDR2 SQIVND (reference sequence). Here the CDR3 reads CASSTYTQLSANYGYTF. CDR3 bases: TGTGCCAGTAGTACGTACACGCAACTCTCGGCTAACTATGGCTACACCTTC. The whole variable domain, remainder taken from reference TRBV19 and TRBJ1-2, is DGGITQSPKYLFRKEGQNVTLSCEQNLNHDAMYWYRQDPGQGLRLIYYSQIVNDFQKGDIAEGYSVSREKKESFPLTVTSAQKNPTAFYLCASSTYTQLSANYGYTFGSGTRLTVV.

On this clone itself: The germline gene is not matched at one end of the junction; a read error may be the cause. The chain has TRBV19 and TRBJ2-3; 10 bases match TRBD2. Per germline, CDR1 LNHDA and CDR2 SQIVND (reference sequence). The CDR3 is made up of 16 amino acids. The CDR3 DNA sequence: TGTGCCAGTAGTATGCTAGCGGGGGCAGGGACAGATATGCAGTATTTT. This encodes CASSMLAGAGTDMQYF.

The genes are TRBV18 and TRBJ1-1, with TRBD1 identical over 8 bases. Germline CDR1 KGHSH, CDR2 LQKENI. This CDR3 region has 18 residues. The J segment lost 0 bases and the V segment lost 2 bases, leaving 11 bases of the junction unmatched. This CDR3 reads CASSPELLTGGMNTEAFF. DNA for the CDR3: TGTGCCAGCTCACCAGAACTGCTAACAGGGGGTATGAACACTGAAGCTTTCTTT.

The chain joins TRBV15 to TRBJ2-2, with 14 bases lining up with TRBD2. The V gene's germline CDR1 is LNHNV and CDR2 YYDKDF (reference sequence). J gave up 0 bases and V 0 bases, and 0 bases lay outside the gene matches. The CDR3 runs 18 residues. For the CDR3, the DNA is TGTGCCACCAGCAGAGAGACTAGCGGGGGGGCGAACACCGGGGAGCTGTTTTTT. This encodes CATSRETSGGANTGELFF. Full variable domain (outside the CDR3, taken from reference TRBV15 and TRBJ2-2): DAMVIQNPRYQVTQFGKPVTLSCSQTLNHNVMYWYQQKSSQAPKLLFHYYDKDFNNEADTPDNFQSRRPNTSFCFLDIRSPGLGDTAMYLCATSRETSGGANTGELFFGEGSRLTVL.

The V and J genes are TRBV7-7 and TRBJ1-4, with a possible D match to TRBD1 (5 bases). CDR3 length equals 13 residues. CDR1 and CDR2 (germline): SSHAT, FNYEAQ (reference sequence). CDR3: CASSTGLNEKLFF. In DNA form, the CDR3 reads TGTGCTAGCTCCACAGGACTTAATGAAAAACTGTTTTTT.

This chain uses TRBV11-2 with TRBJ2-5; no reliable D call. The CDR3 has 14 amino acids. V lost 0 bases to trimming and J lost 4 bases, with 9 bases between them. Germline CDR1 is SGHAT and CDR2 is FQNNGV. CDR3 coding DNA: TGTGCCAGCAGCTTAGACGACCGCACAGAGACCCAGTACTTC. It encodes CASSLDDRTETQYF.

The rearrangement links TRBV7-9 to TRBJ2-1; possibly TRBD2 for D (7 bases). The CDR3 runs to 16 residues. Trimming left V 5 bases short and J 4 bases short, with 18 bases between. The germline V gene has CDR1 SEHNR and CDR2 FQNEAQ (reference sequence). The CDR3 DNA reads TGTGCCAGCAGCGCGCCGGCGCGGGGGCCTTACAATGAGCAGTTCTTC. Translating it yields CASSAPARGPYNEQFF. Using reference TRBV7-9 and TRBJ2-1 for the parts outside the CDR3, the full variable domain is DTGVSQNPRHKITKRGQNVTFRCDPISEHNRLYWYRQTLGQGPEFLTYFQNEAQLEKSRLLSDRFSAERPKGSFSTLEIQRTEQGDSAMYLCASSAPARGPYNEQFFGPGTRLTVL.

This rearrangement joins TRBV5-4 to TRBJ1-4, with 7 bases that match TRBD1. Germline trimming cut 2 bases from V and 3 bases from J; bases unmatched to any gene: 10. The CDR3 loop spans 17 amino acids. Germline CDR1 reads SGHNT; CDR2 reads YYREEE (reference sequence). DNA for the CDR3: TGTGCCAGCAGCTTCGGGACAGTCCTTGCGGCTAATGAAAAACTGTTTTTT. Protein sequence: CASSFGTVLAANEKLFF.

This clone has just one count. Written as DNA, the CDR3 is TGTGCCAGTAGTAGGACAGAAACCTATGGCTACACCTTC. This sequence encodes CASSRTETYGYTF. The rearrangement uses TRBV19 and TRBJ1-2, with D perhaps matching TRBD1 (6 bases). From germline, CDR1 is LNHDA and CDR2 SQIVND (reference sequence). The length of the CDR3 is 13 residues. Trimming took off 4 bases at V and 4 bases at J, with 10 bases between the two ends.

The chain carries TRBV11-2 and TRBJ2-7, with D possibly TRBD1 on 6 matching bases. Germline V CDR1 and CDR2: SGHAT, FQNNGV. The CDR3 sequence is 13 residues long. The V and J ends lost 1 base and 6 bases respectively, with 10 bases between them. The CDR3 region is CASSLVRGGEQYF. The CDR3 coding sequence is TGTGCCAGCAGCTTAGTTAGAGGGGGCGAGCAGTACTTC.

CDR3 protein: CASSKVSNSPLHF. For the CDR3, the DNA is TGTGCCAGCAGCAAAGTTAGTAATTCACCCCTCCACTTT. This chain uses TRBV21-1 with TRBJ1-6. TRBV21-1 counts as a pseudogene. This CDR3 region has 13 residues.

The chain couples TRBV6-5 to TRBJ1-1, with 9 nucleotides matching TRBD1. CDR1 is MNHEY and CDR2 is SVGAGI in the germline V gene. Losses at the gene ends were 6 bases for V and 8 bases for J; bases not matched to a gene: 4. This CDR3 region has 12 residues. The CDR3 nucleotides read TGTGCCAGCAGCGCTGGACAGGGGGAAGCTTTCTTT. Translating it yields CASSAGQGEAFF.

J is TRBJ2-5 and V is TRBV19; 7 nucleotides match TRBD2. This CDR3 has 13 residues. With 6 bases clipped from V and 4 bases from J, the junction kept 5 bases outside the gene matches. Per the germline V gene, CDR1 is LNHDA and CDR2 is SQIVND (reference sequence). CDR3 protein: CASRGSGGETQYF. The CDR3 DNA sequence: TGTGCCAGTAGAGGGTCGGGGGGAGAGACCCAGTACTTC.

The rearrangement uses TRBV2 and TRBJ1-2; 7 bases fit TRBD1. The CDR3 covers 11 residues. CDR1 and CDR2 from the germline V gene are SNHLY and FYNNEI. The ends lost 11 bases at V and 7 bases at J; junction bases unmatched: 7. The CDR3 region is CARRQGGGYTF. The CDR3 nucleotides read TGTGCCCGGCGACAGGGCGGTGGCTACACCTTC.

The genes are TRBV9 and TRBJ2-7; no clear D. V was clipped by 4 bases and J by 4 bases, with 12 bases between them. The germline V gene has CDR1 SGDLS and CDR2 YYNGEE. This CDR3 is built from 13 residues. The CDR3 coding sequence is TGTGCCAGCAGCTCTGGGCCTGCGTACGAGCAGTACTTC. Protein: CASSSGPAYEQYF.

The chain combines TRBV5-1 with TRBJ2-7; TRBD1 aligns across 8 bases. Germline V gene sequence: CDR1 SGHRS, CDR2 YFSETQ. CDR3 length equals 15 residues. With V trimmed by 7 bases and J by 2 bases, 11 bases remained unmatched. The CDR3: CASRGGTGETYEQYF. The CDR3 nucleotides read TGCGCCAGCCGCGGCGGGACAGGCGAAACCTACGAGCAGTACTTC.

This clone has just one count. V and J are TRBV4-2 and TRBJ1-6; no clear D gene. Trimming shortened V by 0 bases and J by 7 bases, and 13 bases separated the two germline ends. The CDR3 contains 16 residues. Germline CDR1 LGHNA, CDR2 YNFKEQ. This CDR3 is CASSQDWAGSNSPLHF. The CDR3 DNA is TGTGCCAGCAGCCAAGACTGGGCAGGTTCCAATTCACCCCTCCACTTT.

V is TRBV19 and J is TRBJ1-6; 7 nucleotides line up with TRBD1. J gave up 3 bases and V 6 bases, and 17 bases lay outside the gene matches. The CDR3 loop spans 19 amino acids. Germline assignment: CDR1 LNHDA and CDR2 SQIVND (reference sequence). The CDR3 loop reads CASRGDRDPNRLYNSPLHF. Written as DNA, the CDR3 is TGTGCCAGTAGGGGAGACAGGGACCCTAACCGCCTCTATAATTCACCCCTCCACTTT.

The chain recombines TRBV27 with TRBJ2-1, with TRBD1 matching 10 bases. CDR3 length: 14 residues. Germline trimming cut 6 bases from V and 8 bases from J; bases unmatched to any gene: 7. Germline lookup yields CDR1 MNHEY and CDR2 SMNVEV (reference sequence). The CDR3 reads CASSVDRGSDEQFF. In DNA, the CDR3 is TGTGCCAGCAGCGTGGACAGGGGGTCCGATGAGCAGTTCTTC.

This clone was observed a single time. J is TRBJ1-1 and V is TRBV15, with D maybe TRBD1 (6 bases). Germline assignment: CDR1 LNHNV and CDR2 YYDKDF (reference sequence). The CDR3 is 14 residues long. V gave up 0 bases and J gave up 9 bases, with 14 bases separating them. CDR3 residues: CATSREGGPGQAFF. The CDR3 DNA reads as TGTGCCACCAGCAGAGAGGGGGGCCCGGGCCAAGCTTTCTTT.

This sequence joins TRBV18 and TRBJ1-3; no clear D. The germline CDR1 and CDR2 sequences are KGHSH and LQKENI. V was shortened by 5 bases and J by 0 bases, with 5 bases between the two germline ends. The CDR3 runs to 13 residues. The CDR3 DNA reads as TGTGCCAGCTCAACAAACTCTGGAAACACCATATATTTT. It is translated as CASSTNSGNTIYF. Supplemented by reference TRBV18 and TRBJ1-3, the full variable domain reads NAGVMQNPRHLVRRRGQEARLRCSPMKGHSHVYWYRQLPEEGLKFMVYLQKENIIDESGMPKERFSAEFPKEGPSILRIQQVVRGDSAAYFCASSTNSGNTIYFGEGSWLTVV.

The rearrangement uses TRBV9 and TRBJ2-5; D is undetermined. V lost 0 bases, J lost 3 bases, and 18 bases lay in between. This CDR3 has 17 residues. Germline-derived CDR1 and CDR2 are SGDLS and YYNGEE. As DNA, the CDR3 is TGTGCCAGCAGCGTAGAATCTGGGTATGGCTTAGAAGAGACCCAGTACTTC. Protein: CASSVESGYGLEETQYF.

The J gene is TRBJ2-2, the V gene TRBV6-5, with D possibly matching TRBD1 (6 bases). The germline V gene has CDR1 MNHEY and CDR2 SVGAGI. Between the trimmed V and J ends, which lost 0 bases and 3 bases, there was a span of 8 bases. This CDR3 is 15 amino acids long. CDR3 nucleotides: TGTGCCAGCAGTTACTCTGCAGGGGACACCGGGGAGCTGTTTTTT. Protein sequence: CASSYSAGDTGELFF.

The chain carries TRBV4-1 and TRBJ2-1, with 8 bases fitting TRBD1. This CDR3 has 14 residues. Trimming removed 4 bases from V and 4 bases from J; junction bases left unmatched: 3. Germline V lookup: CDR1 MGHRA, CDR2 YSYEKL. The CDR3 sequence: CASSPRTGYNEQFF. For the CDR3, the DNA is TGCGCCAGCAGCCCCAGGACAGGGTACAATGAGCAGTTCTTC.

The CDR3 DNA reads TGCGCCAGCAGCCAAGACCCAGGCGTTGTTTCCTACGAGCAGTACTTC. It translates to CASSQDPGVVSYEQYF. J is TRBJ2-7 and V is TRBV4-1; the D is unclear. Looked up from germline, CDR1 is MGHRA and CDR2 is YSYEKL. This CDR3 spans 16 amino acids. V lost 0 bases, J lost 1 base, and 13 bases lay in between.

The rearrangement joins TRBV6-5 to TRBJ1-1, with TRBD1 matching 7 bases. After removal of 6 bases from V and 11 bases from J, the junction contained 9 bases not matched to a gene. Germline V lookup: CDR1 MNHEY, CDR2 SVGAGI. The CDR3 is 12 residues long. Here the CDR3 DNA reads TGTGCCAGCAGCAAAACAGGGGCAAGGGCTTTCTTT. This codes for CASSKTGARAFF.

J is TRBJ2-5 and V is TRBV13; 12 bases are shared with TRBD2. From germline, CDR1 is PRHDT and CDR2 FYEKMQ (reference sequence). Trimming took 5 bases from V and 2 from J; bases not matched to a gene: 6. The CDR3 has 16 amino acids. The DNA for the CDR3 is TGTGCCAGCAGCGACAGGACTAGCGGGGTACAAGAGACCCAGTACTTC. This translates into CASSDRTSGVQETQYF.

CDR3 residues: CASSSLRARGAHGYTF. In DNA form, the CDR3 reads TGTGCCAGCAGCTCCCTCCGAGCCCGTGGTGCGCATGGCTACACCTTC. The chain uses TRBV28 and TRBJ1-2, with D hard to call. The CDR3 covers 16 residues. Germline V gives CDR1 MDHEN, CDR2 SYDVKM. The ends were cut back, 6 bases at V and 6 bases at J, with 23 bases in the middle.

The chain links TRBV5-1 to TRBJ2-2; D not certain. Looked up from germline, CDR1 is SGHRS and CDR2 is YFSETQ. The germline V and J ends were trimmed by 2 bases and 2 bases, with 7 bases remaining between them. The CDR3 spans 14 residues. The CDR3, as DNA: TGCGCCAGCAGCTTAAGTATCAACACCGGGGAGCTGTTTTTT. This translates into CASSLSINTGELFF.

The chain recombines TRBV5-1 with TRBJ2-2; TRBD1 aligns across 7 bases. The J segment lost 7 bases and the V segment lost 4 bases, leaving 10 bases of the junction unmatched. This CDR3 is built from 15 residues. Per germline, CDR1 SGHRS and CDR2 YFSETQ. The CDR3 DNA sequence: TGCGCCAGCAGCACACCGACAGGGCGGGTCGGGGAGCTGTTTTTT. Translated: CASSTPTGRVGELFF.